This note documents a single T cell receptor (beta chain) sequence. PCR was performed using 60 Vbeta and 13 Jbeta primers. Sequenced by immunoSEQ multiplex PCR; TCRdb stores in-frame clones only, minus some. The sample has over 120,000 clones. The record originates from a study of cytomegalovirus exposure and HLA in healthy donors. V lost 5 bases and J lost 5; bases outside the gene matches: 13. Germline V CDR1 and CDR2: LNHNV, YYDKDF (reference sequence). The CDR3 totals 17 residues. This rearrangement joins TRBV15 to TRBJ2-1; 9 bases map to TRBD1. The sequence was obtained from a male donor in good health and CMV-seronegative. Sequenced: PBMCs. Here the CDR3 reads CATSGDQPGQGNNEQFF. CDR3 nucleotide sequence: TGTGCCACCAGCGGGGATCAACCGGGACAGGGAAACAATGAGCAGTTCTTC. The full variable domain, with the rest looked up from reference TRBV15 and TRBJ2-1, is DAMVIQNPRYQVTQFGKPVTLSCSQTLNHNVMYWYQQKSSQAPKLLFHYYDKDFNNEADTPDNFQSRRPNTSFCFLDIRSPGLGDTAMYLCATSGDQPGQGNNEQFFGPGTRLTVL.